This TCR beta chain was recorded in a study of CD8 T cells in ankylosing spondylitis. TCRdb re-called the 5' RACE reads with MiXCR, one entry per CDR3 protein. The repertoire holds about 88,000 distinct CDR3 sequences, roughly 27% seen once, with around 56% in the top ten. Germline lookup yields CDR1 MNHEY and CDR2 SMNVEV (reference sequence). The CDR3 consists of 12 residues. The V end was cut by 8 bases, the J end by 5 bases, with 12 bases between. This rearrangement joins TRBV27 to TRBJ2-5; D not certain. The receptor was derived from a male donor with ankylosing spondylitis or in good health (not recorded which). Sequenced material: blood, either unsorted or a sorted T cell fraction (not recorded which). The CDR3 is CASAKQRETQYF. Here the CDR3 DNA reads TGTGCCAGCGCCAAACAGAGGGAGACCCAGTACTTC.